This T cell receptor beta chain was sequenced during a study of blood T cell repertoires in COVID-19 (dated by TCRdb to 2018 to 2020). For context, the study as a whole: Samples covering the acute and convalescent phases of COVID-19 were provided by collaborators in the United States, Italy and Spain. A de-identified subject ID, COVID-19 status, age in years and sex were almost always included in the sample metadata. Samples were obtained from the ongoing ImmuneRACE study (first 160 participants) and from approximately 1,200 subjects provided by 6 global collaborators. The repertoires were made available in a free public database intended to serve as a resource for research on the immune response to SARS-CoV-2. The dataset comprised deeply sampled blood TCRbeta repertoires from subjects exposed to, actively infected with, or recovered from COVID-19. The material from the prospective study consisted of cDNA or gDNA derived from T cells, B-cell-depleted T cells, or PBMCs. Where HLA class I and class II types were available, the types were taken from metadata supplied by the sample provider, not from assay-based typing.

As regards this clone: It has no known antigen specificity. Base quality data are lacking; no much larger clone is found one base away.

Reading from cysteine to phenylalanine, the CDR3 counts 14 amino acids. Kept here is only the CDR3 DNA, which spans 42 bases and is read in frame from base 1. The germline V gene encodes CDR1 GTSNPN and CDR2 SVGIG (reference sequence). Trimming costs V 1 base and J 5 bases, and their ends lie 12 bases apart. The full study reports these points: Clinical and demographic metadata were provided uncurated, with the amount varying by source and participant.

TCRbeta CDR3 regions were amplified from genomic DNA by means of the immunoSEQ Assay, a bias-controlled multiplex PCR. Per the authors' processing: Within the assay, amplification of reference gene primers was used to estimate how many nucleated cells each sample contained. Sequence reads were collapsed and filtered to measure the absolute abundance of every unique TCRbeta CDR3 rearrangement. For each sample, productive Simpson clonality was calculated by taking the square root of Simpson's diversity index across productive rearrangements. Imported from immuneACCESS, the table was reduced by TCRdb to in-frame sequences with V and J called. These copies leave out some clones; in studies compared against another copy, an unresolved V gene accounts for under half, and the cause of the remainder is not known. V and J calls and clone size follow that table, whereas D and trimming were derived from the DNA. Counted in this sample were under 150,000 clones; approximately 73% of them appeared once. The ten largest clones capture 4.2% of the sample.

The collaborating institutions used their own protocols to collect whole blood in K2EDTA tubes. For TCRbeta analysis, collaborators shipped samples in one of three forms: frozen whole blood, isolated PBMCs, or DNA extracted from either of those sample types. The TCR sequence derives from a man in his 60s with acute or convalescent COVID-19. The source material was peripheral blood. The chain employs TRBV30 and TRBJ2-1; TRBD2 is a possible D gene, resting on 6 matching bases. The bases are TGTGCCTGGAGTGGGGGAGCGGGCGACAATGAGCAGTTCTTC. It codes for CAWSGGAGDNEQFF.